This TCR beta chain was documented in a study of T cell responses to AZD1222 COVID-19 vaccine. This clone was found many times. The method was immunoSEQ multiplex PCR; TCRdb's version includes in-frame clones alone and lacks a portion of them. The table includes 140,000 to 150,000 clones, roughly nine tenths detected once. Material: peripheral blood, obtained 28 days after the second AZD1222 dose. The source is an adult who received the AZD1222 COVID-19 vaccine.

The CDR3 sequence: CASSREGSSGNTIYF. The CDR3 nucleotides are TGTGCCAGCAGTAGGGAGGGATCCTCTGGAAACACCATATATTTT. The chain couples TRBV6-6 to TRBJ1-3; D is uncertain. Trimming cost V 5 bases and J 0 bases, with 11 bases left between them. There are 15 residues in the CDR3. The germline V gene has CDR1 MNHNY and CDR2 SVGAGI (reference sequence).